The entry below describes one T cell receptor (beta chain). Which antigen it targets is not known. Base qualities are not at hand, and no much larger clone is one base apart. The instrument was an Illumina HiSeq 2500. Quantitative 5'-RACE with molecular barcodes was the method used to prepare the TCR beta libraries. The original pipeline was this. A new computational method, built on a probabilistic model of VDJ rearrangement, was used to identify disease-linked TCR variants. TCRdb reworked the public reads: Q25 trimming with fastp, MiXCR clone assembly, productive beta chains retained. Each CDR3 protein gets just one entry, which takes the most common genes and DNA from the rows behind it. TCRdb, not the authors, supplied the V and J calls. The sample records approximately 500,000 distinct CDR3 sequences, about 13% of which are singletons. In total, the top ten clones hold over 6.5% of the sample.

This sample stems from a study of CD8 T cells in ankylosing spondylitis (dated by TCRdb to the late 2010s). As for the study more broadly: To find TCR variants linked to disease, the study profiled T cell receptor beta repertoires in ankylosing spondylitis patients and healthy donors. The full study cohort comprised around 25 ankylosing spondylitis patients and over 95 healthy donors. Samples of peripheral blood were taken, and for ankylosing spondylitis patients, synovial fluid was collected as well. Beyond this particular receptor, the publication reports: In peripheral blood, the disease-linked clones were found at relatively low frequencies and had a CD8+ phenotype. A TCR beta motif of about 8 highly homologous amino acid variants appeared characteristic of blood from ankylosing spondylitis patients. Significant enrichment of the disease-linked clones was reported in matched synovial fluid samples from ankylosing spondylitis patients. Some motif variants had previously been reported in the synovial fluid and blood of reactive arthritis patients, which suggests shared mechanisms of disease initiation.

CDR1 MNHEY and CDR2 SVGAGI were looked up in the germline V gene. Relative to germline, V is missing 2 bases and J is missing 5 bases, with 2 bases of the junction outside any gene match. Taken from cysteine to phenylalanine, the CDR3 has 14 residues. The sequence is cut down to CDR3 DNA, 42 bases in frame from base 1. The specimen sequenced was blood, either unsorted or a sorted T cell fraction (not recorded which). This sequence originates from a male donor with ankylosing spondylitis. The chain employs TRBV6-5 and TRBJ1-1, with 10 bases in between that match TRBD1. In nucleotides, the sequence is TGTGCCAGCAGTTACGACAGGGGGCCAACTGAAGCTTTCTTT. This sequence encodes CASSYDRGPTEAFF.